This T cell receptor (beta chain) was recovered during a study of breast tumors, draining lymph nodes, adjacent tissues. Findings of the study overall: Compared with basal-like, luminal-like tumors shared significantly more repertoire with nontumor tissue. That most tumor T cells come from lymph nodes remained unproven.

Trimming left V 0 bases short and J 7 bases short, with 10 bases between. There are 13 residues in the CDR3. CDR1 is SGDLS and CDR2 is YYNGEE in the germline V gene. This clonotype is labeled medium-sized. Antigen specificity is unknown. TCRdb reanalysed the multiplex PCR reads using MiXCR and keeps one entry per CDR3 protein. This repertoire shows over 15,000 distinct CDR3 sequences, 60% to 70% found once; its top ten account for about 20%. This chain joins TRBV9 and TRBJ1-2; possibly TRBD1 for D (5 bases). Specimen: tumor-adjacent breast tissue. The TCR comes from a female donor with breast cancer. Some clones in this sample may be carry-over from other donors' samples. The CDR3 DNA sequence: TGTGCCAGCAGCGTAGAGGGGCATGCTGGCTACACCTTC. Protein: CASSVEGHAGYTF.